This T cell receptor beta chain stems from a study of T cell repertoires in cytomegalovirus infection. Study at large: Public signatures in TCR beta pointed to CMV infection and matching HLA type.

TCRdb processed the reads anew with MiXCR; each CDR3 protein has one entry. The table shows just under 300,000 distinct CDR3 sequences, with about a tenth occurring only once. Broader study findings: HLA-C-restricted, CMV-specific TCR beta clonotypes were dominant ex vivo.

Turning to this clonotype: Its antigen is not identified. A single base separates this from a much larger clone, so it may be a read error.

V dropped 5 bases and J dropped 4 bases, with 24 bases sitting between them. The CDR3 has 18 amino acids. From germline, CDR1 is SEHNR and CDR2 FQNEAQ (reference sequence). The sequenced material came from PBMCs. The chain uses TRBV7-9 and TRBJ2-1; possibly TRBD2 for D (7 bases). The receptor was isolated from a human donor in good health (CMV status not recorded). Some clones in this sample may be carry-over from other donors' samples. The CDR3 region has the DNA TGTGCCAGCAGCCGCATGGGTAGAGAGGGGGGGCAATACAATGAGCAGTTCTTC. Its translation is CASSRMGREGGQYNEQFF.